A selection of T cell receptor beta chains follows, all from one sample in a study of T cells in Graves' hyperthyroidism and ophthalmopathy. TCRdb passed the multiplex PCR reads through MiXCR, listing each CDR3 protein once. This repertoire shows hundreds of thousands of distinct CDR3 sequences, roughly 15% found once; its top ten account for less than 4.5%. The sample was blood. Receptors were obtained from a woman under 40 with Graves' hyperthyroidism. CDR3s leave out the opening cysteine and the closing phenylalanine or tryptophan. The order of the fields is V gene, clone size, J gene, CDR3 protein. The size entry is marked missing in some rows and otherwise reads once, few, many or a size class.

TRBV28	many	TRBJ2-7	ASSPLDGGRNPYEQY
TRBV5-1	-	TRBJ1-1	ASSWRGGSNTEAF
TRBV6-1	few	TRBJ2-7	ASSLSSGNTYEQY
TRBV2	many	TRBJ2-1	ASSEERTSYNEQF
TRBV6-1	few	TRBJ1-1	ASSSQGFGDTEAF
TRBV3-1	-	TRBJ2-7	ASSPLVSGPIYEQY
TRBV29-1	-	TRBJ1-2	SAETGRDGYT
TRBV18	-	TRBJ1-2	ASSNQGEGGGYT
TRBV29-1	-	TRBJ2-3	SVKRTGSTDTQY
TRBV4-1	few	TRBJ2-7	ASSQDTAGSYEQY
TRBV7-2	few	TRBJ1-5	ASSLRTVSNQPQH
TRBV6-1	many	TRBJ2-7	ASSQDINGEQY
TRBV2	many	TRBJ1-3	ASTSGSGNTIY
TRBV12-3/TRBV12-4	-	TRBJ1-1	ATAPSGGAFLTNTEAF
TRBV20-1	-	TRBJ1-6	SARRGQGVPISPLH
TRBV10-3	few	TRBJ2-1	AISESVGYTHEQF
TRBV12-3/TRBV12-4	many	TRBJ2-7	ASSFGQVGSYEQY
TRBV10-2	many	TRBJ1-1	ASSLGYQYTEAF
TRBV28	many	TRBJ2-2	ASSSPLSGGSNTGELF
TRBV18	-	TRBJ2-3	ASSPAEDTQY
TRBV7-9	many	TRBJ2-1	ASSSTGQGNEQF
TRBV2	many	TRBJ2-7	ASSEALPYEQY
TRBV20-1	-	TRBJ2-1	SARDEGTSGINEQF
TRBV7-9	many	TRBJ2-7	ASSPHNSYEQY
TRBV19	-	TRBJ2-2	ASSIGGRIAGELF
TRBV4-2	-	TRBJ2-4	ASSTSDRENIQY
TRBV2	many	TRBJ2-5	ASGSITETQY
TRBV19	few	TRBJ1-6	ASGHLNSPLH
TRBV12-3/TRBV12-4	many	TRBJ2-2	ASSLVQTNTGELF
TRBV6-1	-	TRBJ2-7	ASTSPNLREQY
TRBV18	-	TRBJ2-1	ASSPTGTSNEQF
TRBV6-2/TRBV6-3	many	TRBJ2-3	ASSLRGWSTDTQY
TRBV9	few	TRBJ2-5	ASSPTGGGTETQY
TRBV2	many	TRBJ1-2	ARRDNYGYT
TRBV7-2	many	TRBJ1-5	ASSLRGQGARGQPQH
TRBV24-1	-	TRBJ2-1	ATSDGQGLEQF
TRBV7-2	many	TRBJ2-5	ASSLDGTVQGTQY
TRBV12-3/TRBV12-4	many	TRBJ2-2	ASIINEDTGELF
TRBV5-1	-	TRBJ2-1	ASSLDRGGVDNEQF
TRBV10-3	-	TRBJ1-3	ATRKEGNSGNTIY
TRBV20-1	-	TRBJ2-7	SDSRPEPYEQY
TRBV27	many	TRBJ2-7	ASSLKGAVSYEQY
TRBV7-9	-	TRBJ2-4	ASSSRGTAIAKNIQY
TRBV7-2	-	TRBJ2-3	ASSFPLPSGREGTDTQY
TRBV28	many	TRBJ2-5	ASSFPPGETQY
TRBV6-2/TRBV6-3	-	TRBJ2-3	ASSYSASPIGADTQY
TRBV19	-	TRBJ1-5	ASGTVNNQPQH